Shown below are 7 T cell receptor beta chains from a single sample sequenced in a study of cytomegalovirus exposure and HLA in healthy donors. Only in-frame clones appear in the TCRdb table, and some are missing; sequencing was by immunoSEQ multiplex PCR. The sample shows about 140,000 clones, almost 90% of them seen only once. Sequencing was done on a sample of PBMCs. These receptors originate from a woman between 18 and 30 years old in good health and CMV-seropositive.

This chain joins TRBV4-2 and TRBJ2-5, with D tentatively TRBD2 (6 bases). CDR1 is LGHNA, CDR2 YNFKEQ, per germline. Trimming took 0 bases from V and 1 from J, leaving 9 bases between them. The CDR3 spans 15 residues. CDR3 sequence reads: CASSQDGDFQETQYF. CDR3 DNA sequence: TGTGCCAGCAGCCAAGATGGGGACTTCCAAGAGACCCAGTACTTC.

This rearrangement joins TRBV2 to TRBJ1-1; D is undetermined. The CDR3 covers 13 residues. V gave up 7 bases and J gave up 0 bases, with 9 bases separating them. Germline V gives CDR1 SNHLY, CDR2 FYNNEI. The CDR3 nucleotides are TGTGCCAGCACCGGGGTGATGAACACTGAAGCTTTCTTT. Its protein is CASTGVMNTEAFF. The full variable domain, in which reference TRBV2 and TRBJ1-1 provide the parts outside the CDR3, is EPEVTQTPSHQVTQMGQEVILRCVPISNHLYFYWYRQILGQKVEFLVSFYNNEISEKSEIFDDQFSVERPDGSNFTLKIRSTKLEDSAMYFCASTGVMNTEAFFGQGTRLTVV.

The rearrangement uses TRBV5-1 and TRBJ2-3; a possible D gene is TRBD1 (6 bases). The V and J ends lost 4 bases and 2 bases respectively, with 26 bases between them. The CDR3 runs to 19 residues. Germline CDR1 reads SGHRS; CDR2 reads YFSETQ. The CDR3 DNA reads as TGCGCCAGCAGCAACCCAGGGGTCGCGGCAATCATGTACACAGATACGCAGTATTTT. The encoded protein is CASSNPGVAAIMYTDTQYF. Together with reference TRBV5-1 and TRBJ2-3, the CDR3 gives the full variable domain: KAGVTQTPRYLIKTRGQQVTLSCSPISGHRSVSWYQQTPGQGLQFLFEYFSETQRNKGNFPGRFSGRQFSNSRSEMNVSTLELGDSALYLCASSNPGVAAIMYTDTQYFGPGTRLTVL.

Only one count was recorded for this clone. The chain joins TRBV9 to TRBJ2-2, with a possible D match to TRBD2 (5 bases). Germline lookup yields CDR1 SGDLS and CDR2 YYNGEE. The CDR3 totals 18 residues. The V and J ends lost 4 bases and 0 bases respectively, with 19 bases between them. CDR3 DNA: TGTGCCAGCAGCCCCCAGCCTCCTAGCCCCGCGAACACCGGGGAGCTGTTTTTT. Protein product: CASSPQPPSPANTGELFF.

The genes are TRBV7-9 and TRBJ2-7, with 8 nucleotides matching TRBD2. Germline V gives CDR1 SEHNR, CDR2 FQNEAQ (reference sequence). V shed 1 base and J 0 bases; nucleotides not matched to a gene: 5. The CDR3 length is 16 residues. The CDR3 sequence: CASSLGVAGLSYEQYF. The CDR3 DNA reads as TGTGCCAGCAGCTTAGGAGTAGCGGGGCTCTCCTACGAGCAGTACTTC.

The V gene is TRBV4-2, the J gene TRBJ1-6, with D perhaps TRBD1 (5 bases). The CDR3 is 14 amino acids. V lost 1 base and J lost 10, with 11 bases in between. Germline CDR1 LGHNA, CDR2 YNFKEQ. This CDR3 is CASSQARVGSPLHF. Written as DNA, the CDR3 is TGTGCCAGCAGCCAAGCCAGGGTTGGATCACCCCTCCACTTT.

The chain recombines TRBV7-9 with TRBJ2-1, with D possibly matching TRBD2 (7 bases). Deletions cut 3 bases from V and 4 bases from J, with 13 bases between. CDR3 length: 15 residues. Germline values: CDR1 SEHNR, CDR2 FQNEAQ (reference sequence). The CDR3 sequence: CASSFPAGTYNEQFF. CDR3 bases: TGTGCCAGCAGCTTCCCAGCGGGGACATACAATGAGCAGTTCTTC. Full variable domain (rest looked up from reference TRBV7-9 and TRBJ2-1): DTGVSQNPRHKITKRGQNVTFRCDPISEHNRLYWYRQTLGQGPEFLTYFQNEAQLEKSRLLSDRFSAERPKGSFSTLEIQRTEQGDSAMYLCASSFPAGTYNEQFFGPGTRLTVL.